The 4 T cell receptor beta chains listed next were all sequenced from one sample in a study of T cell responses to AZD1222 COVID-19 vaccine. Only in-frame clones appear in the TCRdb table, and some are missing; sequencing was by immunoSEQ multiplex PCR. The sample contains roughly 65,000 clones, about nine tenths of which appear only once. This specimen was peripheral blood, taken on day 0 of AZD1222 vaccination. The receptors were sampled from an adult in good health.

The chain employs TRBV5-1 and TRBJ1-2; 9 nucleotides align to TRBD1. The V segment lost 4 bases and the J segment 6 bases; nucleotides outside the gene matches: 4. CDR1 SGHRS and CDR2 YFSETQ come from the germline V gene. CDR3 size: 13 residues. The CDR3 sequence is CASSPGTGNGYTF. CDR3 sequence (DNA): TGCGCCAGCAGCCCCGGGACAGGGAATGGCTACACCTTC.

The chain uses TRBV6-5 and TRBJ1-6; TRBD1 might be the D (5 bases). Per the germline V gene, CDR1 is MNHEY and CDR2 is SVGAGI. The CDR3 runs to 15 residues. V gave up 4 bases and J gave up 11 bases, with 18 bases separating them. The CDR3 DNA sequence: TGTGCCAGCAGTTCCGTTCCGGGACGGAGACCACCCCTCCACTTT. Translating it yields CASSSVPGRRPPLHF.

CDR3 loop: CASSFGPQRGRELFF. The CDR3 DNA follows: TGTGCCAGCAGCTTTGGGCCCCAGCGCGGAAGGGAGCTGTTTTTT. The chain recombines TRBV7-9 with TRBJ2-2; D remains unclear. With 3 bases removed from V and 9 bases from J, the gap between germline ends came to 17 bases. This CDR3 has 15 residues. CDR1 is SEHNR, CDR2 FQNEAQ, per germline (reference sequence).

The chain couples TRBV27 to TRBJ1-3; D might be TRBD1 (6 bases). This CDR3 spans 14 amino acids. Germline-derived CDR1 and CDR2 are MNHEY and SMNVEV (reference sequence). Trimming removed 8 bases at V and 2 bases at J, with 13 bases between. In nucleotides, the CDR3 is TGTGCCAGCGGGAGGACAGCAACTGGAAACACCATATATTTT. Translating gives CASGRTATGNTIYF.